A selection of T cell receptor beta chains follows, all from one sample in a study of blood T cell repertoires in COVID-19. Profiling relied on immunoSEQ multiplex PCR, and the TCRdb table lists in-frame clones only, not all of them. The sample lists roughly 250,000 clones, around four fifths seen once, with under 4.5% in the top ten. Sequenced sample: peripheral blood. These receptors came from a woman aged 40 to 50 with active or convalescent COVID-19. CDR3s include the opening cysteine and the closing phenylalanine or tryptophan. A D gene is named only where the DNA matches it firmly. Size values are once, few and many counts, or a class for expanded clones, and some rows have none.

TRBV4-1	14	TRBJ1-1	.	.	CASSQSTRNTEAFF	TGCGCCAGCAGCCAATCAACACGGAACACTGAAGCTTTCTTT
TRBV6-5	13	TRBJ1-5	.	.	CASSHQEDKSQHF	TGTGCCAGCAGTCACCAAGAGGACAAGTCCCAGCATTTT
TRBV7-2	17	TRBJ1-6	.	TRBD1	CASSLTGKLSYNSPLHF	TGTGCCAGCAGCTTGACAGGGAAATTATCCTATAATTCACCCCTCCACTTT
TRBV27	19	TRBJ1-1	few	TRBD1	CASKLKTGTASLMNTEAFF	TGTGCCAGCAAACTGAAGACCGGGACAGCGTCTTTGATGAACACTGAAGCTTTCTTT
TRBV6-2/TRBV6-3	15	TRBJ2-3	.	.	CASSYSMLSTDTQYF	TGTGCCAGCAGTTACTCGATGCTAAGCACAGATACGCAGTATTTT
TRBV3-1/TRBV3-2	15	TRBJ2-1	.	TRBD2	CASSQGASGGDEQFF	TGTGCCAGCAGCCAAGGGGCTAGCGGGGGGGATGAGCAGTTCTTC
TRBV30	14	TRBJ2-7	once	.	CAWKRRRSSYEQYF	TGTGCCTGGAAGAGACGTAGGAGCTCCTACGAGCAGTACTTC
TRBV12-5	18	TRBJ2-1	.	TRBD2	CASGLYLPLAGVYNEQFF	TGTGCTAGTGGTTTATATCTCCCCCTAGCGGGGGTCTACAATGAGCAGTTCTTC
TRBV27	15	TRBJ1-2	.	TRBD1	CASSSAKTGAYGYTF	TGTGCCAGCAGTTCCGCAAAAACAGGGGCCTATGGCTACACCTTC
TRBV3-1/TRBV3-2	15	TRBJ2-5	.	TRBD2	CASRSGTSGGETQYF	TGTGCCAGCAGGTCCGGGACTAGCGGGGGAGAGACCCAGTACTTC
TRBV5-6	16	TRBJ1-1	.	TRBD1	CASSQGTGGSGTEAFF	TGTGCCAGCAGCCAGGGGACAGGGGGATCGGGCACTGAAGCTTTCTTT
TRBV7-3	16	TRBJ2-2	.	TRBD1	CASSLSAGGMAGELFF	TGTGCCAGCAGCTTATCGGCAGGGGGTATGGCCGGGGAGCTGTTTTTT
TRBV3-1/TRBV3-2	15	TRBJ1-2	many	.	CASSQEGRSYYGYTF	TGTGCCAGCAGCCAGGAGGGACGATCGTACTATGGCTACACCTTC
TRBV5-4	13	TRBJ2-1	.	.	CASSLAGGNEQFF	TGTGCCAGCAGCTTGGCTGGGGGGAATGAGCAGTTCTTC
TRBV9	16	TRBJ2-2	.	TRBD2	CASSPGTSANTGELFF	TGTGCCAGCAGCCCAGGGACTAGCGCGAACACCGGGGAGCTGTTTTTT
TRBV6-6	11	TRBJ2-2	few	.	CASNSFGELFF	TGTGCCAGCAACAGTTTTGGGGAGCTGTTTTTT
TRBV30	16	TRBJ2-3	.	TRBD1	CAWSSGAGQGSDTQYF	TGTGCCTGGAGTTCTGGCGCGGGACAGGGGTCAGATACGCAGTATTTT
TRBV30	16	TRBJ2-3	.	TRBD2	CAWSVPSGGGTDTQYF	TGTGCCTGGAGTGTACCTAGCGGGGGAGGCACAGATACGCAGTATTTT
TRBV3-1/TRBV3-2	17	TRBJ1-6	.	.	CASSQDGGPVDNSPLHF	TGTGCCAGCAGCCAAGATGGGGGCCCTGTGGATAATTCACCCCTCCACTTT
TRBV5-1	15	TRBJ2-3	.	TRBD2	CASSSSGGPTDTQYF	TGCGCCAGCAGCAGTAGCGGGGGGCCAACAGATACGCAGTATTTT
TRBV3-1/TRBV3-2	13	TRBJ1-5	.	.	CASSQQGRQPQHF	TGTGCCAGCAGCCAGCAGGGAAGACAGCCCCAGCATTTT
TRBV27	15	TRBJ2-1	.	TRBD2	CASSLSGTSGGRQFF	TGTGCCAGCAGTTTATCAGGGACTAGCGGGGGACGGCAGTTCTTC
TRBV30	11	TRBJ2-7	.	.	CAWTDSYEQYF	TGTGCCTGGACAGACTCCTACGAGCAGTACTTC
TRBV7-3	14	TRBJ1-2	.	TRBD1	CASSLIGQGYGYTF	TGTGCCAGCAGCTTAATTGGACAGGGGTATGGCTACACCTTC
TRBV7-9	15	TRBJ2-3	.	.	CASSRFGGGTDTQYF	TGTGCCAGCAGCCGTTTCGGCGGTGGCACAGATACGCAGTATTTT
TRBV5-1	15	TRBJ2-2	.	TRBD1	CASNFGTGSTGELFF	TGCGCCAGCAATTTTGGGACAGGGAGTACCGGGGAGCTGTTTTTT
TRBV27	13	TRBJ1-1	.	TRBD1	CASSLQGGTEAFF	TGTGCCAGCAGTTTACAGGGGGGAACTGAAGCTTTCTTT
TRBV5-5	16	TRBJ2-1	.	TRBD2	CASSPPTGLGWNEQFF	TGTGCCAGCAGCCCCCCCACGGGACTAGGGTGGAATGAGCAGTTCTTC
TRBV4-1	12	TRBJ1-5	few	.	CASSQSGGPQHF	TGCGCCAGCAGCCAATCGGGGGGCCCCCAGCATTTT
TRBV6-5	13	TRBJ1-5	.	.	CASRTVDNQPQHF	TGTGCCAGCCGGACAGTGGACAATCAGCCCCAGCATTTT
TRBV5-8	13	TRBJ1-5	.	.	CASSLGGGQPQHF	TGTGCCAGCAGCTTGGGGGGCGGTCAGCCCCAGCATTTT
TRBV5-1	19	TRBJ1-4	few	TRBD1	CASSLIPSGTGGANEKLFF	TGCGCCAGCAGCTTAATCCCGTCCGGGACAGGGGGCGCTAATGAAAAACTGTTTTTT
TRBV5-1	13	TRBJ1-2	.	.	CASSATQGYGYTF	TGCGCCAGCAGCGCCACTCAGGGTTATGGCTACACCTTC
TRBV11-2	17	TRBJ2-1	.	TRBD2	CASSLRPGLNGGDEQFF	TGTGCCAGCAGCTTACGCCCGGGACTTAACGGGGGGGATGAGCAGTTCTTC
TRBV7-9	13	TRBJ1-5	.	.	CASSPDTGQPQHF	TGTGCCAGCAGCCCCGATACGGGACAGCCCCAGCATTTT
TRBV3-1/TRBV3-2	15	TRBJ2-5	once	TRBD2	CASSPSGGAAETQYF	TGTGCCAGCAGCCCTAGCGGGGGCGCCGCAGAGACCCAGTACTTC
TRBV5-1	14	TRBJ1-3	.	.	CASQQGSSGNTIYF	TGCGCCAGCCAACAGGGAAGCTCTGGAAACACCATATATTTT
TRBV28	11	TRBJ2-1	.	.	CATERYNEQFF	TGTGCCACGGAGAGATACAATGAGCAGTTCTTC
TRBV5-4	17	TRBJ1-4	.	.	CATSLGVQGGTNEKLFF	TGTGCCACCTCCCTCGGGGTACAAGGTGGAACTAATGAAAAACTGTTTTTT
TRBV28	13	TRBJ2-7	.	TRBD1	CATFDRADYEQYF	TGTGCCACCTTCGACAGGGCGGACTACGAGCAGTACTTC
TRBV24-1	17	TRBJ2-3	.	TRBD1	CATSDATGPGGTDTQYF	TGTGCCACCAGTGACGCGACAGGGCCAGGGGGCACAGATACGCAGTATTTT
TRBV9	14	TRBJ2-3	once	TRBD2	CASSVREGGDTQYF	TGTGCCAGCAGCGTCCGGGAGGGGGGAGATACGCAGTATTTT
TRBV28	14	TRBJ1-5	once	TRBD1	CASSSTGQVQPQHF	TGTGCCAGCAGTTCCACGGGACAGGTGCAGCCCCAGCATTTT
TRBV30	14	TRBJ1-4	.	TRBD1	CAWSGQVTNEKLFF	TGTGCCTGGAGCGGACAGGTGACAAATGAAAAACTGTTTTTT
TRBV6-1	13	TRBJ1-2	once	.	CASSERGPYGYTF	TGTGCCAGCAGTGAAAGGGGCCCCTATGGCTACACCTTC
TRBV11-2	14	TRBJ1-1	.	.	CASSVRAGVTEAFF	TGTGCCAGCAGTGTACGGGCGGGGGTCACTGAAGCTTTCTTT
TRBV28	15	TRBJ1-3	.	.	CATKTTRDAGNTIYF	TGTGCCACCAAGACGACGCGGGACGCTGGAAACACCATATATTTT
TRBV7-3	15	TRBJ2-7	.	TRBD1	CASSLRVQGVYEQYF	TGTGCCAGCAGCTTAAGGGTACAGGGGGTCTACGAGCAGTACTTC
TRBV27	14	TRBJ2-7	.	.	CASRDAGVDYEQYF	TGTGCCAGCAGGGATGCCGGGGTGGATTACGAGCAGTACTTC
TRBV28	11	TRBJ1-1	.	.	CASSLGPEAFF	TGTGCCAGTTCCCTTGGGCCAGAAGCTTTCTTT
TRBV9	16	TRBJ1-4	.	.	CASSVVPGGTNEKLFF	TGTGCCAGCAGCGTAGTACCGGGAGGGACTAATGAAAAACTGTTTTTT
TRBV9	15	TRBJ1-1	.	TRBD1	CASSVITGGYTEAFF	TGTGCCAGCAGCGTAATAACAGGGGGGTACACTGAAGCTTTCTTT
TRBV10-3	13	TRBJ1-2	.	.	CAARGDGNYGYTF	TGTGCCGCCCGAGGAGATGGAAACTATGGCTACACCTTC
TRBV7-2	16	TRBJ1-6	.	TRBD1	CASRVTGSSYNSPLHF	TGTGCCAGCAGGGTGACAGGGAGCTCCTATAATTCACCCCTCCACTTT
TRBV9	13	TRBJ2-3	.	.	CASSAALADTQYF	TGTGCCAGCAGCGCCGCCCTAGCAGATACGCAGTATTTT